This TCR beta chain originates from a study of blood T cells in healthy people across ages. The study's findings and limits: Observed TCR beta diversity per million T cells went down as age went up. This fall followed a roughly linear course with age.

The individuals who served as donors were healthy Caucasians living in Russia, aged about 6 to 100. PBMCs, at least 6.5 million per sample, were isolated. A J-beta primer mix and a sample-barcoded 5' primer were used in a second PCR of roughly 7 to 12 cycles. One entry per CDR3 protein results from TCRdb running MiXCR on the 5' RACE reads. The sample shows about 900,000 distinct CDR3 sequences, roughly 60% of them seen only once. As for this clonotype: Its cognate antigen is unknown.

This CDR3 has 14 amino acids. Trimming shortened V by 5 bases and J by 6 bases, and 16 bases separated the two germline ends. The V gene's germline CDR1 is SGHRS and CDR2 YFSETQ. The clonotype was recovered from a young man in good health. V and J are TRBV5-1 and TRBJ2-3; a possible D gene is TRBD2 (5 bases). Material: blood. DNA of the CDR3: TGCGCCAGCAGACCCGGAGACTACCTTGATACGCAGTATTTT. It translates to CASRPGDYLDTQYF.